This TCR beta chain was identified during a study of patients and donors after allogeneic stem cell transplantation. Comments on this clonotype: A much larger clone lies a single base off, so this may be a read error.

TCRdb re-derived calls from the RT-PCR reads in MiXCR, one entry per CDR3 protein. The table lists approximately 220,000 distinct CDR3 sequences, 38% of them singletons. There are 13 residues in the CDR3. Per the germline V gene, CDR1 is SGHDT and CDR2 is YYEEEE. The ends were cut back, 0 bases at V and 6 bases at J, with 7 bases in the middle. The chain recombines TRBV5-6 with TRBJ1-5, with D possibly TRBD1 on 5 matching bases. Material: blood, either unsorted or a sorted T cell fraction (not recorded which). This sequence was found in a human donor who was either an allogeneic HSCT recipient or a stem cell or donor lymphocyte infusion donor (not recorded which). It is not recorded whose cells these are; they may come from a transplant donor. The CDR3 protein is CASSLAGSQPQHF. The CDR3 DNA follows: TGTGCCAGCAGCTTGGCAGGGAGTCAGCCCCAGCATTTT.